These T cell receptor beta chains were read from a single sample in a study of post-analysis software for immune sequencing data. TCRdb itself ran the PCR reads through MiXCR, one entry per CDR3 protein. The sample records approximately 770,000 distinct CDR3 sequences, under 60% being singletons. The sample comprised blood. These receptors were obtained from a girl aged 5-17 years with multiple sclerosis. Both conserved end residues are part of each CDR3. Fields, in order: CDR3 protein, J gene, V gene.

CASSEVGISSYEQYF TRBJ2-7 TRBV2
CASSHPGQGNTDTQYF TRBJ2-3 TRBV6-6
CASRVTGYNEQFF TRBJ2-1 TRBV15
CSAPPAYNEQFF TRBJ2-1 TRBV20-1
CASSPGTSGGGSLYEQYF TRBJ2-7 TRBV7-2
CATGVRGTDTQYF TRBJ2-3 TRBV15
CASSQETDRNGYTF TRBJ1-2 TRBV3-1
CATSEPGQPQHF TRBJ1-5 TRBV24-1
CASSLGSWDNTGELFF TRBJ2-2 TRBV11-1
CASSGSPRDSHSYNEQFF TRBJ2-1 TRBV7-9